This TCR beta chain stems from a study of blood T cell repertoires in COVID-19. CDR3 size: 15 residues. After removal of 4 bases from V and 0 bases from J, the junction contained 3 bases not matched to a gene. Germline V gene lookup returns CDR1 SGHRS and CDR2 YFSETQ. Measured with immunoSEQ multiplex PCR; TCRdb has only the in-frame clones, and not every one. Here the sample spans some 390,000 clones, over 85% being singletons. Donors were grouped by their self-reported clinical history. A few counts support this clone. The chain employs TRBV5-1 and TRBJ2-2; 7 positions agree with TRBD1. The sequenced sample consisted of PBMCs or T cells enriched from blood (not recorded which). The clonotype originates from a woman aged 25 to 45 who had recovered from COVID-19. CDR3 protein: CASSPTGTNTGELFF. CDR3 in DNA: TGCGCCAGCAGCCCGACAGGGACGAACACCGGGGAGCTGTTTTTT.